These 7 T cell receptor beta chains were sequenced from one sample in a study of TIL therapy for anti-PD-1-resistant metastatic lung cancer. The immunoSEQ assay was v3. TCRdb's table, derived via immunoSEQ multiplex PCR, lists solely in-frame clones and lacks some. The table includes around 20,000 clones, about 80% detected once. Regarding time point: pre-treatment sample, taken before nivolumab and TIL therapy. Sequenced material: blood, taken at baseline. These receptors came from a person aged 25 to 85 with non-small cell lung cancer.

CDR3 DNA: TGTGCCAGCAGTGAATCAGGGGGTGGGAACTATGGCTACACCTTC. Translated, it gives CASSESGGGNYGYTF. The rearrangement uses TRBV25-1 and TRBJ1-2; 7 bases are shared with TRBD1. The V segment lost 1 base and the J segment 2 bases; nucleotides outside the gene matches: 4. Germline values: CDR1 MGHDK, CDR2 SYGVNS. CDR3 length equals 15 residues.

The genes are TRBV7-9 and TRBJ1-2; possible D gene TRBD1, 5 bases. Trimming stripped 3 bases from V and 1 base from J, with 12 bases between. The germline V gene encodes CDR1 SEHNR and CDR2 FQNEAQ (reference sequence). This CDR3 contains 15 residues. The CDR3 spells CASSLGTEINYGYTF. The CDR3 DNA is TGTGCCAGCAGCTTGGGGACCGAGATTAACTATGGCTACACCTTC.

The chain carries TRBV6-5 and TRBJ1-1, with D possibly matching TRBD1 (6 bases). CDR1 and CDR2 (germline): MNHEY, SVGAGI. V lost 6 bases, J lost 4 bases, and 12 bases lay in between. This CDR3 has 13 amino acids. CDR3 sequence (DNA): TGTGCCAGCAGAGGGGGGGGAGTCACTGAAGCTTTCTTT. Protein: CASRGGGVTEAFF.

The rearrangement joins TRBV19 to TRBJ2-2; D possibly corresponds to TRBD2 (6 bases). Germline values: CDR1 LNHDA, CDR2 SQIVND (reference sequence). V dropped 8 bases and J dropped 3 bases, with 10 bases sitting between them. This CDR3 has 13 residues. The CDR3 region has the DNA TGTGCCAGTGGCCGGAGGGACACCGGGGAGCTGTTTTTT. Protein product: CASGRRDTGELFF.

This chain uses TRBV14 with TRBJ2-7; TRBD2 agrees at 8 bases. CDR3 length equals 14 residues. Germline V gene lookup returns CDR1 SGHDN and CDR2 FVKESK. After removal of 3 bases from V and 4 bases from J, the junction contained 5 bases not matched to a gene. CDR3 nucleotides: TGTGCCAGCAGCCAGGCGGGAGGACTGTACGAGCAGTACTTC. This encodes CASSQAGGLYEQYF.

The chain carries TRBV6-2 or TRBV6-3 and TRBJ2-5; TRBD2 agrees at 8 bases. Germline V gene sequence: CDR1 MNHEY, CDR2 SVGEGT. J was trimmed by 5 bases and V by 5 bases; bases with no gene match: 13. This CDR3 region has 16 residues. This CDR3 reads CASSDPGRGVRETQYF. The CDR3 coding sequence is TGTGCCAGCAGTGACCCCGGGAGGGGGGTGAGGGAGACCCAGTACTTC.

This clone was seen a few times. This chain uses TRBV29-1 with TRBJ2-2; TRBD2 is a possible D gene (5 bases). Deletions cut 4 bases from V and 8 bases from J, with 11 bases between. The CDR3 runs to 12 residues. Germline loops: CDR1 SQVTM, CDR2 ANQGSEA. CDR3 residues: CSVGRKGGELFF. The CDR3 DNA reads as TGCAGCGTTGGGAGGAAAGGAGGGGAGCTGTTTTTT.